These 15 T cell receptor beta chains came from one sample sequenced in a study of blood T cell repertoires in COVID-19 (dated by TCRdb to 2020 to 2022). The library relied on the immunoSEQ multiplex PCR assay. TCRdb carries this immuneACCESS record with in-frame sequences only. Its versions omit some clonotypes, under half of them owing to an unresolved V gene in the studies checked, with the rest unexplained. The sample table records about 160,000 clones; approximately 86% of these occur just once. The ten largest clonotypes hold more than 6% of the sample. Sequencing used peripheral blood. These receptors came from a woman between 40 and 50 years old with COVID-19, enrolled during active disease.

The V and J genes are TRBV27 and TRBJ2-7; 9 bases match TRBD1. The germline V gene encodes CDR1 MNHEY and CDR2 SMNVEV (reference sequence). J gave up 2 bases and V 5 bases, and 4 bases lay outside the gene matches. This CDR3 is built from 14 residues. The CDR3 sequence: CASSLYRGPYEQYF. DNA of the CDR3: TGTGCCAGCAGTCTTTACAGGGGGCCCTACGAGCAGTACTTC.

The rearrangement uses TRBV7-9 and TRBJ2-5; 8 positions match TRBD2. J gave up 5 bases and V 5 bases, and 10 bases lay outside the gene matches. This CDR3 spans 15 amino acids. Germline V CDR1 and CDR2: SEHNR, FQNEAQ (reference sequence). CDR3 sequence: CASSRRSGSRETQYF. The CDR3 nucleotides are TGTGCCAGCAGCCGTCGAAGCGGGAGCAGGGAGACCCAGTACTTC. The full variable domain, rest sourced from reference TRBV7-9 and TRBJ2-5, is DTGVSQNPRHKITKRGQNVTFRCDPISEHNRLYWYRQTLGQGPEFLTYFQNEAQLEKSRLLSDRFSAERPKGSFSTLEIQRTEQGDSAMYLCASSRRSGSRETQYFGPGTRLLVL.

J is TRBJ2-1 and V is TRBV7-3; 13 positions match TRBD2. With 6 bases clipped from V and 0 bases from J, the junction kept 5 bases outside the gene matches. CDR3 length equals 17 residues. Looked up from germline, CDR1 is SGHTA and CDR2 is FQGTGA. The CDR3 DNA sequence: TGTGCCAGCAGGGGGACTAGCGGGGTCAGCTCCTACAATGAGCAGTTCTTC. Encoded protein: CASRGTSGVSSYNEQFF.

Points on this clone: Sequence at one end of the junction differs from germline and may be a read error. The V gene is TRBV29-1, the J gene TRBJ2-7; 13 positions match TRBD2. Germline loops: CDR1 SQVTM, CDR2 ANQGSEA. The CDR3 is 16 amino acids. The CDR3 protein is CSAELAGGPSSYEQYF. The CDR3 DNA reads as TGCAGCGCTGAACTAGCGGGAGGGCCGTCTTCCTACGAGCAGTACTTC.

A single count supports this clone. The V call is TRBV7-9, the J call TRBJ2-1; 8 bases match TRBD2. V lost 3 bases to trimming and J lost 5 bases; unmatched junction nucleotides: 3. The length of the CDR3 is 14 residues. CDR1 is SEHNR and CDR2 is FQNEAQ in the germline V gene (reference sequence). The CDR3 DNA reads as TGTGCCAGCAGCTTGATAGCGGGGCACAATGAGCAGTTCTTC. Residues: CASSLIAGHNEQFF.

The J gene is TRBJ1-5, the V gene TRBV5-5; a weak D match, TRBD1 (5 bases). The CDR3 length is 15 residues. The V gene lost 1 base and the J gene lost 3 bases, with 11 bases spanning the gap. Germline V lookup: CDR1 SGHKS, CDR2 YYEKEE (reference sequence). This CDR3 is CASSLTGDFNQPQHF. In DNA, the CDR3 is TGTGCCAGCAGCTTGACGGGGGATTTCAATCAGCCCCAGCATTTT.

The chain uses TRBV28 and TRBJ2-1, with 9 bases identical to TRBD1. The V gene's germline CDR1 is MDHEN and CDR2 SYDVKM. V was clipped by 4 bases and J by 8 bases; unmatched bases: 6. The CDR3 contains 14 residues. The chain's CDR3 is CASSSGQGIDEQFF. The CDR3 DNA sequence: TGTGCCAGCAGTTCCGGACAGGGGATCGATGAGCAGTTCTTC. The whole variable domain, remainder taken from reference TRBV28 and TRBJ2-1, is DVKVTQSSRYLVKRTGEKVFLECVQDMDHENMFWYRQDPGLGLRLIYFSYDVKMKEKGDIPEGYSVSREKKERFSLILESASTNQTSMYLCASSSGQGIDEQFFGPGTRLTVL.

The V call is TRBV18, the J call TRBJ2-2, with D possibly TRBD1 on 5 matching bases. Germline V CDR1 and CDR2: KGHSH, LQKENI. The CDR3 runs to 14 residues. Trimming shortened V by 5 bases and J by 6 bases, and 13 bases separated the two germline ends. In DNA form, the CDR3 reads TGTGCCAGCTCAGCCTCAGGGTTATCCGGGGAGCTGTTTTTT. Translating it yields CASSASGLSGELFF.

J is TRBJ1-3 and V is TRBV6-6; 11 positions agree with TRBD1. The CDR3 is 16 amino acids. Germline CDR1 is MNHNY and CDR2 is SVGAGI (reference sequence). Trimming took 6 bases from V and 2 from J; bases not matched to a gene: 6. CDR3 protein: CASSPGQGAAGNTIYF. The CDR3 nucleotides are TGTGCCAGCAGCCCCGGACAGGGGGCGGCTGGAAACACCATATATTTT.

This clone is labeled as medium-sized. This sequence joins TRBV28 and TRBJ1-2; 7 nucleotides match TRBD1. The V segment lost 4 bases and the J segment 2 bases; nucleotides outside the gene matches: 7. Germline V lookup: CDR1 MDHEN, CDR2 SYDVKM. CDR3 length: 15 residues. The CDR3 sequence: CASSSGRGFNYGYTF. The CDR3 DNA reads TGTGCCAGCAGTTCGGGCAGGGGGTTCAACTATGGCTACACCTTC.

J is TRBJ1-1 and V is TRBV29-1; D may be TRBD1 (5 bases). There are 10 residues in the CDR3. Deletions cut 5 bases from V and 7 bases from J, with 8 bases between. Germline V gene lookup returns CDR1 SQVTM and CDR2 ANQGSEA. As DNA, the CDR3 is TGCAGCGTTTGGGGGGTTGAAGCTTTCTTT. This translates into CSVWGVEAFF.

The chain uses TRBV7-6 and TRBJ2-7, with unresolved D. Deletions cut 5 bases from V and 7 bases from J, with 9 bases between. CDR1 is SGHVS, CDR2 FNYEAQ, per germline. The CDR3 length is 11 residues. The CDR3 here is CASSGLVEQYV. The DNA of the CDR3 is TGTGCCAGCAGCGGCCTCGTTGAGCAGTACGTC.

This clone was seen a few times. This chain connects TRBV27 to TRBJ2-3; 10 bases agree with TRBD2. The CDR3 has 15 residues. Germline V lookup: CDR1 MNHEY, CDR2 SMNVEV (reference sequence). The V segment lost 6 bases and the J segment 4 bases; nucleotides outside the gene matches: 7. The CDR3 DNA sequence: TGTGCCAGCAGGCAGCGGGAGGGCCAGGCAGATACGCAGTATTTT. Translation gives CASRQREGQADTQYF.

This CDR3 is CASSQEEGYGYTF. CDR3 DNA sequence: TGCGCCAGCAGCCAAGAGGAGGGCTATGGCTACACCTTC. This chain connects TRBV4-1 to TRBJ1-2; no definite D call. V gave up 0 bases and J gave up 4 bases, with 6 bases separating them. Per the germline V gene, CDR1 is MGHRA and CDR2 is YSYEKL. This CDR3 contains 13 residues.

V is TRBV9 and J is TRBJ2-5, with TRBD2 matching over 7 bases. The germline V gene has CDR1 SGDLS and CDR2 YYNGEE. The CDR3 totals 18 residues. The V gene end was trimmed by 3 bases and the J gene end by 2 bases; junction bases not matched to a gene: 16. In DNA, the CDR3 is TGTGCCAGCAGCGGTACCCCTCGGGGTAGCGGGCTTCAAGAGACCCAGTACTTC. Amino acid sequence: CASSGTPRGSGLQETQYF.